A selection of T cell receptor beta chains follows, all from one sample in a study of Ad26.COV2.S vaccination and SARS-CoV-2 variants. Profiling relied on immunoSEQ multiplex PCR, and the TCRdb table lists in-frame clones only, not all of them. The sample lists 440,000 or so clones, 90% occurring once. Sequenced here: peripheral blood, sampled in a trial of Ad26.COV2.S vaccine versus placebo. The origin of the receptors is a person aged 18-65 years who received the Ad26.COV2.S COVID-19 vaccine or a placebo. Both conserved end residues are part of each CDR3. The D gene is left open where the match is weak. Expanded clones get a size class; other rows say once, few or many, or leave the size out.

TRBD2,TRBV29-1,.,TRBJ2-1,CSVGRTSGRNEQFF,TGCAGCGTTGGTCGGACTAGCGGGAGGAATGAGCAGTTCTTC
.,TRBV11-3,.,TRBJ2-7,CASSSVAEPSYEQYF,TGTGCCAGCAGCTCCGTAGCGGAACCATCCTACGAGCAGTACTTC
TRBD2,TRBV19,.,TRBJ2-2,CATREAGAHGELFF,TGTGCCACCCGGGAAGCGGGGGCCCACGGGGAGCTGTTTTTT
.,TRBV7-9,.,TRBJ2-3,CASSLGLPGDTQYF,TGTGCCAGCAGCTTGGGACTGCCAGGAGATACGCAGTATTTT
.,TRBV24-1,.,TRBJ1-1,CATSDIGATEAFF,TGTGCCACCAGTGATATAGGAGCTACTGAAGCTTTCTTT
.,TRBV21-1,.,TRBJ2-7,CASSPRTGEFDEQYF,TGTGCCAGCAGCCCAAGGACAGGGGAATTCGACGAGCAGTACTTC
.,TRBV5-1,.,TRBJ2-3,CASSSWRTLSTDTQYF,TGCGCCAGCAGCTCGTGGCGTACCCTAAGCACAGATACGCAGTATTTT
.,TRBV27,.,TRBJ1-6,CASTKGGQARDSPLHF,TGTGCCAGCACCAAAGGAGGGCAAGCACGAGATTCACCCCTCCACTTT
TRBD2,TRBV28,.,TRBJ2-2,CASRKTSGTVYTGELFF,TGTGCCAGCAGAAAGACTAGCGGGACGGTTTACACCGGGGAGCTGTTTTTT
.,TRBV4-2,.,TRBJ2-7,CASSQDQDTSYEQYF,TGTGCCAGCAGCCAAGATCAGGACACATCCTACGAGCAGTACTTC
.,TRBV9,.,TRBJ2-2,CASSGLGAENTGELFF,TGTGCCAGCAGCGGCCTTGGGGCAGAGAACACCGGGGAGCTGTTTTTT
TRBD1,TRBV29-1,.,TRBJ1-3,CSVELGTAWQGGNTIYF,TGCAGCGTTGAACTGGGGACAGCCTGGCAGGGAGGAAACACCATATATTTT
.,TRBV28,.,TRBJ2-7,CASSFVLASSYEQYF,TGTGCCAGCAGTTTCGTCCTAGCGAGCTCCTACGAGCAGTACTTC
TRBD2,TRBV11-2,.,TRBJ2-1,CASSHPGLGRNEQFF,TGTGCCAGCAGCCACCCGGGACTAGGGCGCAATGAGCAGTTCTTC
TRBD1,TRBV29-1,.,TRBJ2-2,CSVPWTGAGELFF,TGCAGCGTCCCTTGGACAGGGGCCGGGGAGCTGTTTTTT
TRBD2,TRBV5-5,.,TRBJ2-7,CASSPYPGLIYEQYF,TGTGCCAGCAGCCCCTACCCGGGACTAATCTACGAGCAGTACTTC
.,TRBV24-1,.,TRBJ1-4,CATSDPSQGLNEKLFF,TGTGCCACCAGTGACCCTTCACAGGGTCTGAATGAAAAACTGTTTTTT
.,TRBV19,.,TRBJ1-1,CASSIRPNTEAFF,TGTGCCAGTAGTATCCGTCCGAACACTGAAGCTTTCTTT
.,TRBV7-2,.,TRBJ2-2,CASSLAGLTGELFF,TGTGCCAGCAGCTTAGCGGGGCTCACCGGGGAGCTGTTTTTT
.,TRBV5-1,.,TRBJ2-7,CASSLGLTGPGEQYF,TGCGCCAGCAGCTTGGGCCTAACAGGGCCAGGCGAGCAGTACTTC
TRBD2,TRBV29-1,once,TRBJ2-1,CSVGVAGGYNEQFF,TGCAGCGTTGGGGTAGCGGGAGGCTACAATGAGCAGTTCTTC
TRBD1,TRBV5-6,.,TRBJ2-7,CASSLFRFGTGPYEQYF,TGTGCCAGCAGCTTGTTCAGATTTGGGACAGGGCCCTACGAGCAGTACTTC